The 28 T cell receptor beta chains reported below all come from one sample, sequenced in a study of T cells after posttransplantation cyclophosphamide (dated by TCRdb to between 2015 and 2016). The library came from the immunoSEQ multiplex PCR assay. TCRdb took this table from immuneACCESS and kept in-frame rearrangements with V and J called. Such tables lack part of the clones; where checked against another copy, unresolved V genes explain under half of the gap, and the rest is unexplained. This sample comprises approximately 52,000 clones, 85% to 90% of them detected only once. The ten largest clones capture roughly 2.8% of the sample. The material sequenced was PBMCs. The receptor source for this set is a man in his thirties or forties with a blood cancer, CMV-positive, and with a related stem cell donor.

This chain uses TRBV5-1 with TRBJ2-2, with 7 bases lining up with TRBD2. Germline CDR1 and CDR2: SGHRS and YFSETQ. CDR3 length equals 16 residues. J was trimmed by 5 bases and V by 0 bases; bases with no gene match: 7. CDR3 amino acids: CASSLAAGVRTGELFF. The CDR3 DNA sequence: TGCGCCAGCAGCTTGGCCGCGGGAGTACGGACCGGGGAGCTGTTTTTT.

This clone was seen only once. The J gene is TRBJ1-2, the V gene TRBV5-4, with 7 bases identical to TRBD1. CDR3 length: 15 residues. With 4 bases clipped from V and 6 bases from J, the junction kept 12 bases outside the gene matches. Germline CDR1 and CDR2: SGHNT and YYREEE (reference sequence). CDR3: CASSQNRGLVDGYTF. The CDR3, as DNA: TGTGCCAGCAGCCAGAACAGGGGATTGGTGGATGGCTACACCTTC.

V usage is TRBV10-3 and J usage is TRBJ2-5; D is possibly TRBD2 (7 bases). This CDR3 is 16 amino acids long. V lost 5 bases and J lost 1, with 17 bases in between. Germline V gene data show CDR1 as ENHRY and CDR2 as SYGVKD. The CDR3 DNA reads TGTGCCATCAGTCCTGCGGGGGCGAAAACCCAAGAGACCCAGTACTTC. The encoded protein is CAISPAGAKTQETQYF.

This clone is medium-sized. This chain joins TRBV27 and TRBJ2-7; 12 bases agree with TRBD2. Germline CDR1 and CDR2: MNHEY and SMNVEV (reference sequence). V lost 5 bases to trimming and J lost 3 bases; unmatched junction nucleotides: 2. The CDR3 runs to 14 residues. The CDR3 bases are TGTGCCAGCAGTCTGGGACTAGCGGGCTACGAGCAGTACTTC. It encodes CASSLGLAGYEQYF.

This chain links TRBV27 with TRBJ1-5, with D possibly being TRBD1 (5 bases). V shed 2 bases and J shed 7 bases, with 9 bases lying between them. CDR1 is MNHEY, CDR2 SMNVEV, per germline (reference sequence). The CDR3 has 13 residues. For the CDR3, the DNA is TGTGCCAGCAGTTTAGGGGCAGGACAGCCCCAGCATTTT. Its protein is CASSLGAGQPQHF.

V gene TRBV18 combines with J gene TRBJ2-2, with TRBD2 identical over 7 bases. Germline lookup yields CDR1 KGHSH and CDR2 LQKENI. There are 16 residues in the CDR3. The trim removed 2 bases at V and 0 bases at J, leaving 3 bases unmatched. As DNA, the CDR3 is TGTGCCAGCTCACCATCCAGCGGGACGAACACCGGGGAGCTGTTTTTT. Its protein product is CASSPSSGTNTGELFF.

This chain connects TRBV6-6 to TRBJ2-7; 9 bases align to TRBD2. Trimming removed 3 bases from V and 4 bases from J; junction bases left unmatched: 10. Germline V lookup: CDR1 MNHNY, CDR2 SVGAGI (reference sequence). The CDR3 spans 16 residues. CDR3 amino acids: CASSYARLAEGYEQYF. The CDR3 DNA follows: TGTGCCAGCAGTTATGCACGACTAGCGGAGGGATACGAGCAGTACTTC.

The genes are TRBV13 and TRBJ1-1; D possibly corresponds to TRBD1 (5 bases). Trimming took off 4 bases at V and 8 bases at J, with 14 bases between the two ends. Germline-derived CDR1 and CDR2 are PRHDT and FYEKMQ (reference sequence). This CDR3 comprises 13 residues. The DNA of the CDR3 is TGTGCCAGCAGCTCAAGGGGTGGGGGGGAAGCTTTCTTT. It yields the protein CASSSRGGGEAFF.

This clone has a single count. The CDR3 protein is CASTDSGTGSTDTQYF. CDR3 in DNA: TGTGCCAGCACCGACTCCGGGACAGGGAGCACAGATACGCAGTATTTT. This chain links TRBV7-2 with TRBJ2-3; 9 nucleotides agree with TRBD1. V dropped 7 bases and J dropped 0; count of bases not matched to a gene: 8. Germline CDR1 is SGHTA and CDR2 is FQGNSA. This CDR3 region has 16 residues.

The V gene is TRBV6-1, the J gene TRBJ1-2; the D gene is possibly TRBD1 (5 bases). The CDR3 sequence is 13 residues long. Trimming stripped 6 bases from V and 8 bases from J, with 16 bases between. Per germline, CDR1 MNHNS and CDR2 SASEGT. The CDR3 spells CASSDRETAGYTF. The DNA for the CDR3 is TGTGCCAGCAGCGACCGAGAGACAGCGGGCTACACCTTC.

The chain recombines TRBV6-6 with TRBJ2-1; maybe TRBD1 (6 bases). This CDR3 contains 14 residues. Germline V gene lookup returns CDR1 MNHNY and CDR2 SVGAGI (reference sequence). The V end lost 6 bases, the J end lost 8 bases, and 17 bases lay between the germline ends. For the CDR3, the DNA is TGTGCCAGCAGCCTCACCAGCAGGGGCGATGAGCAGTTCTTC. As protein: CASSLTSRGDEQFF.

The chain has TRBV9 and TRBJ2-3; 14 bases fit TRBD2. Germline assignment: CDR1 SGDLS and CDR2 YYNGEE. This CDR3 spans 19 amino acids. V shed 1 base, J shed 5 bases, and the junction held 12 bases outside the gene matches. The CDR3 nucleotides are TGTGCCAGCAGCGTAATGGGGGTGAGGACTAGCGGGAGGAGAGATACGCAGTATTTT. Protein sequence: CASSVMGVRTSGRRDTQYF.

A single count supports this clone. V is TRBV2 and J is TRBJ2-6; tentatively, D is TRBD1 (6 bases). Between the trimmed V and J ends, which lost 5 bases and 2 bases, there was a span of 13 bases. Germline-derived CDR1 and CDR2 are SNHLY and FYNNEI. CDR3 size: 16 residues. The CDR3 is CASSPLGAAGANVLTF. DNA for the CDR3: TGTGCCAGCAGTCCCCTGGGGGCGGCTGGGGCCAACGTCCTGACTTTC.

The chain is built from TRBV7-2 and TRBJ2-2; 8 bases fit TRBD2. Trimming at V came to 6 bases and at J to 6 bases, leaving 12 bases not matched to a gene. Germline CDR1 reads SGHTA; CDR2 reads FQGNSA. The length of the CDR3 is 16 residues. The CDR3 bases are TGTGCCAGCAGGAGGGGGAGCGGGAGTTCGGCCGGGGAGCTGTTTTTT. Translation gives CASRRGSGSSAGELFF.

The chain's CDR3 is CASSLLPPLGPTDTQYF. In nucleotides, the CDR3 is TGTGCCAGCAGCCTTCTCCCCCCCCTTGGGCCCACAGATACGCAGTATTTT. The V call is TRBV27, the J call TRBJ2-3; D not certain. The CDR3 spans 17 residues. Trimming took off 6 bases at V and 2 bases at J, with 21 bases between the two ends. Germline loops: CDR1 MNHEY, CDR2 SMNVEV (reference sequence).

The V call is TRBV6-5, the J call TRBJ1-4; D remains ambiguous. The ends were cut back, 2 bases at V and 3 bases at J, with 10 bases in the middle. This CDR3 has 15 residues. Per germline, CDR1 MNHEY and CDR2 SVGAGI. The CDR3 coding sequence is TGTGCCAGCAGTTACGTCGGGAAGCCTAATGAAAAACTGTTTTTT. It translates to CASSYVGKPNEKLFF.

This chain links TRBV6-1 with TRBJ2-7; 8 bases map to TRBD1. The V and J ends lost 10 bases and 6 bases, in that order; junction bases with no gene match: 14. The germline gives CDR1 MNHNS, CDR2 SASEGT. CDR3 size: 14 residues. The CDR3 sequence: CATIRNQGASEQYF. CDR3 nucleotides: TGTGCCACCATTCGAAACCAGGGGGCGTCCGAGCAGTACTTC.

V and J are TRBV1 and TRBJ2-2; the D call in the table, TRBD1, was not verified against the DNA. TRBV1 is listed as a pseudogene. This CDR3 contains 16 residues. The CDR3 nucleotides read TGCACCAGCAGCCGTAAGGGACAGGGGGTCCCCGGGGAGCTGTTTTTT. This codes for CTSSRKGQGVPGELFF.

This clone has only a few counts. CDR3 DNA: TGTGCCAGCAACGGACAGGGAAGCTCTGGGGCCAACGTCCTGACTTTC. Its protein product is CASNGQGSSGANVLTF. V gene TRBV6-6 combines with J gene TRBJ2-6, with TRBD1 identical over 8 bases. The CDR3 has 16 amino acids. The V and J ends lost 7 bases and 0 bases, in that order; junction bases with no gene match: 5. Germline V gene data show CDR1 as MNHNY and CDR2 as SVGAGI (reference sequence).

This clone was counted a single time. The chain joins TRBV28 to TRBJ2-2; D unresolved. The CDR3 is made up of 13 amino acids. V lost 3 bases and J 4 bases, leaving 6 bases between the germline ends. In germline, CDR1 is MDHEN, CDR2 SYDVKM. CDR3 sequence: CASSLSGTGELFF. The CDR3 region has the DNA TGTGCCAGCAGTTTGTCAGGCACCGGGGAGCTGTTTTTT.

The rearrangement joins TRBV11-2 to TRBJ1-2; no reliable D call. Germline-derived CDR1 and CDR2 are SGHAT and FQNNGV. Between the trimmed V and J ends, which lost 5 bases and 0 bases, there was a span of 19 bases. The CDR3 loop spans 17 amino acids. The CDR3 DNA reads as TGTGCCAGCAGCAATCCTCTAAGCGGGGAAGCTAACTATGGCTACACCTTC. Encoded protein: CASSNPLSGEANYGYTF.

The CDR3 loop reads CASSIQAGANYGYTF. Written as DNA, the CDR3 is TGTGCCAGTAGTATACAGGCAGGGGCCAACTATGGCTACACCTTC. The V and J genes are TRBV19 and TRBJ1-2; a weak D match, TRBD1 (6 bases). Germline lookup yields CDR1 LNHDA and CDR2 SQIVND (reference sequence). V lost 2 bases to trimming and J lost 2 bases, with 12 bases between them. The CDR3 runs 15 residues.

This clone showed up just once. The CDR3 loop reads CASSEIAGGTDEQFF. Written as DNA, the CDR3 is TGTGCCAGCAGTGAAATTGCGGGAGGTACGGATGAGCAGTTCTTC. The V gene is TRBV2, the J gene TRBJ2-1, with 8 bases identical to TRBD2. Looked up from germline, CDR1 is SNHLY and CDR2 is FYNNEI. CDR3 length: 15 amino acids. The junction had 8 bases not matched to a gene; V was cut back by 2 bases and J by 8 bases. Full variable domain (remainder filled in from reference TRBV2 and TRBJ2-1): EPEVTQTPSHQVTQMGQEVILRCVPISNHLYFYWYRQILGQKVEFLVSFYNNEISEKSEIFDDQFSVERPDGSNFTLKIRSTKLEDSAMYFCASSEIAGGTDEQFFGPGTRLTVL.

The rearrangement joins TRBV6-1 to TRBJ2-7, with D possibly being TRBD1 (6 bases). V was pared by 6 bases and J by 6 bases, with 21 bases between. Per the germline V gene, CDR1 is MNHNS and CDR2 is SASEGT. The CDR3 extends over 15 amino acids. This chain's CDR3 is CASRLDRLPLGEQYF. The CDR3 coding sequence is TGTGCCAGCAGGCTTGACAGGCTCCCGCTCGGCGAGCAGTACTTC.

The V call is TRBV19, the J call TRBJ1-1; no firm D call. CDR3 length: 16 residues. Germline-derived CDR1 and CDR2 are LNHDA and SQIVND (reference sequence). Trimming removed 5 bases from V and 0 bases from J, with 16 bases in between. The CDR3 reads CASSHYLGGMNTEAFF. The CDR3 DNA reads TGTGCCAGTAGTCATTATCTCGGAGGGATGAACACTGAAGCTTTCTTT.

This clone occurred a few times. This rearrangement joins TRBV2 to TRBJ1-1; the match to TRBD1 covers 8 bases. Germline V gene data show CDR1 as SNHLY and CDR2 as FYNNEI. V lost 8 bases and J lost 1; bases outside the gene matches: 6. The CDR3 is made up of 14 amino acids. Here the CDR3 reads CASGRGRGNTEAFF. CDR3 sequence (DNA): TGTGCCAGCGGCAGGGGGCGAGGGAACACTGAAGCTTTCTTT.

The chain links TRBV4-2 to TRBJ2-1, with D perhaps matching TRBD2 (5 bases). The CDR3 contains 16 residues. Germline CDR1 LGHNA, CDR2 YNFKEQ. The V end was cut by 1 base, the J end by 0 bases, with 10 bases between. The DNA for the CDR3 is TGTGCCAGCAGCCAAGGGATAGGGAGCTCCTACAATGAGCAGTTCTTC. Translation gives CASSQGIGSSYNEQFF.

The chain uses TRBV5-1 and TRBJ2-1; D is uncertain. Germline assignment: CDR1 SGHRS and CDR2 YFSETQ. V was clipped by 1 base and J by 5 bases, with 10 bases between them. This CDR3 is built from 14 residues. The CDR3 sequence is CASSLRLPDNEQFF. CDR3 nucleotide sequence: TGCGCCAGCAGCTTGAGACTGCCGGACAATGAGCAGTTCTTC.